Following are 26 T cell receptor beta chains from one sample sequenced in a study of molecular identifiers for immune sequencing clone quantification. TCRdb re-called the PCR reads with MiXCR, one entry per CDR3 protein. Of about half a million distinct CDR3 sequences in the sample, about 25% were seen once. The sequencing sample was made of naive CD8+ T cells from blood, with Jurkat cell RNA spiked in. The subset denotes: FACS-sorted CD8+CD4-CCR7+CD45RA+ naive T cells. The receptors come from a human donor in good health. Some libraries in this study had Jurkat cell RNA spiked in.

Worth noting for this clonotype: A much larger clone lies a single base off, so this may be a read error. This rearrangement joins TRBV29-1 to TRBJ2-2; TRBD1 agrees at 7 bases. CDR1 is SQVTM and CDR2 is ANQGSEA in the germline V gene. CDR3 length: 14 amino acids. J gave up 3 bases and V 3 bases, and 4 bases lay outside the gene matches. CDR3 region: CSVEAGTDTGELFF. In nucleotides, the CDR3 is TGCAGCGTTGAGGCAGGGACAGACACCGGGGAGCTGTTTTTT.

Worth noting for this clonotype: The junction shows a germline mismatch at one end, possibly a read error. V is TRBV5-3 and J is TRBJ2-5, with D perhaps matching TRBD1 (6 bases). TRBV5-3 is annotated as an ORF whose role is uncertain. The CDR3 extends over 16 amino acids. The CDR3 region has the DNA TGTGCCAGCAGCTACCGGGGCAGGGGCTCCCAAGAGACCCAGTACTTC. Translated, it gives CASSYRGRGSQETQYF.

This clonotype was detected only a few times. V is TRBV5-6 and J is TRBJ2-2; TRBD1 matches at 7 bases. J was trimmed by 3 bases and V by 4 bases; bases with no gene match: 21. The CDR3 has 20 residues. Germline V lookup: CDR1 SGHDT, CDR2 YYEEEE. The CDR3 DNA sequence: TGTGCCAGCAGCCGAAACCTAGGGACAGTCGGGCCTGTCCACACCGGGGAGCTGTTTTTT. Amino acid sequence: CASSRNLGTVGPVHTGELFF.

About this clonotype itself: This could be a read error, since a much larger clone is one nucleotide away. The chain carries TRBV5-6 and TRBJ2-4, with D possibly matching TRBD1 (6 bases). The CDR3 length is 14 residues. V lost 4 bases to trimming and J lost 9 bases, with 17 bases between them. Germline values: CDR1 SGHDT, CDR2 YYEEEE. Here the CDR3 reads CASSPGHGRCIQYF. The CDR3, as DNA: TGTGCCAGCAGCCCGGGACACGGCCGGTGCATTCAGTACTTC.

The table lists this clonotype with many counts. The gene calls are TRBV7-6 and TRBJ2-7; 10 bases align to TRBD2. Germline-derived CDR1 and CDR2 are SGHVS and FNYEAQ. V trimming: 0 bases; J trimming: 4 bases; junction bases outside the gene matches: 9. The CDR3 totals 17 residues. CDR3 region: CASSLAISGGARYEQYF. The CDR3 bases are TGTGCCAGCAGCTTAGCGATCAGCGGGGGGGCGCGGTACGAGCAGTACTTC.

In the case of this clonotype: A much bigger clone sits one base away, suggesting this may be a read error. This chain links TRBV19 with TRBJ1-1, with unresolved D. Germline CDR1 is LNHDA and CDR2 is SQIVND (reference sequence). The CDR3 has 12 residues. Trimming pared 3 bases from V and 0 bases from J, leaving 2 bases between. The CDR3 DNA sequence: TGTGCCAGTAGTATGGTGAACACTGAAGCTTTCTTT. This gives the protein CASSMVNTEAFF.

The CDR3 nucleotides are TGTGCCAGCAGCTCTAGCGGGTCTACCACAGATACGCAGTATTTT. Amino acid sequence: CASSSSGSTTDTQYF. This chain links TRBV7-3 with TRBJ2-3; 8 positions match TRBD2. Germline CDR1 reads SGHTA; CDR2 reads FQGTGA. J gave up 2 bases and V 4 bases, and 5 bases lay outside the gene matches. The CDR3 has 15 residues.

As for this clonotype: Just one base apart from a much larger clone, this may be a read error. The chain joins TRBV7-8 to TRBJ2-3, with D perhaps being TRBD1 or TRBD2 (5 bases each). The CDR3 is made up of 15 amino acids. Germline-derived CDR1 and CDR2 are SGHVS and FQNEAQ. DNA of the CDR3: TGTGCCAGCAGCTTAATCGGGGCAAGCACAGATACGCGGTATTTT. Amino acid sequence: CASSLIGASTDTRYF.

This clonotype occurred a few times. The chain uses TRBV30 and TRBJ2-2; D possibly corresponds to TRBD1 (5 bases). V lost 2 bases, J lost 5 bases, and 12 bases lay in between. Germline V lookup: CDR1 GTSNPN, CDR2 SVGIG (reference sequence). This CDR3 has 14 residues. CDR3 DNA: TGTGCCTGGAGTCAAGGGGATTGGACCGGGGAGCTGTTTTTT. Translation gives CAWSQGDWTGELFF.

This clonotype has just a few counts. This rearrangement joins TRBV6-5 to TRBJ2-1; 9 nucleotides align to TRBD1. Germline V lookup: CDR1 MNHEY, CDR2 SVGAGI. This CDR3 comprises 16 residues. The trim removed 1 base at V and 7 bases at J, leaving 8 bases unmatched. CDR3 DNA: TGTGCCAGCAGTTACTACGGACAGGGGAACAGAAATGAGCAGTTCTTC. Translation: CASSYYGQGNRNEQFF.

As concerns this clonotype: At one boundary the junction diverges from the germline segment, which might be a read error. The rearrangement links TRBV12-3 or TRBV12-4 to TRBJ2-3, with a weak D call TRBD2 (5 bases). The CDR3 sequence is 16 residues long. Written as DNA, the CDR3 is TGTGACAGCAGTCTATCGCGTGGGAGTAGCACAGATAGGCAGTATTTT. Its translation is CDSSLSRGSSTDRQYF.

This clonotype was detected many times. This chain connects TRBV12-3 or TRBV12-4 to TRBJ1-1; D call uncertain. The CDR3 is made up of 13 amino acids. Trimming stripped 8 bases from V and 0 bases from J, with 10 bases between. The CDR3 DNA reads as TGTGCCAGCGTTGACGGCATGAACACTGAAGCTTTCTTT. This codes for CASVDGMNTEAFF.

This clonotype was recorded many times. V gene TRBV20-1 combines with J gene TRBJ2-7, with D perhaps matching TRBD1 or TRBD2 (5 bases each). The length of the CDR3 is 16 residues. Germline CDR1 reads DFQATT; CDR2 reads SNEGSKA (reference sequence). V lost 1 base and J lost 0, with 16 bases in between. The CDR3 region is CSARGLLPGTSYEQYF. The CDR3 bases are TGCAGTGCTAGAGGTCTCCTCCCCGGGACCTCCTACGAGCAGTACTTC.

A remark on this clonotype: As the CDR3 is not closed by the conserved phenylalanine or tryptophan, this likely results from a read error. The chain couples TRBV27 to TRBJ2-4; TRBD2 is a possible D gene (7 bases). Germline V lookup: CDR1 MNHEY, CDR2 SMNVEV (reference sequence). V lost 10 bases and J 4 bases, leaving 14 bases between the germline ends. This CDR3 is 13 amino acids long. The CDR3 bases are TGTGCCACCGGGAGGACAGCAAAAAACATTCAGTACATC. Translating gives CATGRTAKNIQYI.

The V and J genes are TRBV21-1 and TRBJ2-3; TRBD1 is the table's D call, not checked against the DNA. TRBV21-1 is a listed pseudogene. The length of the CDR3 is 15 residues. The CDR3 protein is CAPRERGQRTDTQYF. CDR3 coding DNA: TGTGCCCCCAGGGAGCGGGGGCAACGCACAGATACGCAGTATTTT.

This clonotype was detected only a few times. V is TRBV20-1 and J is TRBJ2-7, with a possible D match to TRBD2 (6 bases). CDR3 length equals 16 residues. CDR1 is DFQATT and CDR2 is SNEGSKA in the germline V gene (reference sequence). V lost 0 bases and J lost 0, with 15 bases in between. The CDR3 coding sequence is TGCAGTGCTAGAGATCGGAGGGCGGGGACCTCCTACGAGCAGTACTTC. It yields the protein CSARDRRAGTSYEQYF.

The chain links TRBV6-2 or TRBV6-3 to TRBJ2-5, with TRBD2 matching over 10 bases. Trimming cost V 2 bases and J 2 bases; bases outside gene matches: 2. Germline-derived CDR1 and CDR2 are MNHEY and SVGEGT. The CDR3 totals 15 residues. For the CDR3, the DNA is TGTGCCAGCAGTTACCTAGCGGGGGCTCAAGAGACCCAGTACTTC. Its protein product is CASSYLAGAQETQYF.

The chain joins TRBV28 to TRBJ1-1; 9 bases align to TRBD1. With 5 bases clipped from V and 5 bases from J, the junction kept 6 bases outside the gene matches. Germline V lookup: CDR1 MDHEN, CDR2 SYDVKM. This CDR3 comprises 14 residues. In DNA form, the CDR3 reads TGTGCCAGCAGTAGAACAGGGGGCTTTACTGAAGCTTTCTTT. Its protein is CASSRTGGFTEAFF.

The sample holds a few counts of this clonotype. The V call is TRBV7-6, the J call TRBJ2-3; D is possibly TRBD1 (5 bases). This CDR3 has 17 amino acids. From germline, CDR1 is SGHVS and CDR2 FNYEAQ. The ends were cut back, 1 base at V and 3 bases at J, with 17 bases in the middle. CDR3 loop: CASSLGLWGESTDTQYF. DNA of the CDR3: TGTGCCAGCAGCTTAGGTCTTTGGGGCGAATCGACAGATACGCAGTATTTT.

The chain couples TRBV19 to TRBJ2-3, with 12 bases matching TRBD2. In germline, CDR1 is LNHDA, CDR2 SQIVND (reference sequence). The ends lost 8 bases at V and 4 bases at J; junction bases unmatched: 13. The CDR3 loop spans 17 amino acids. In DNA form, the CDR3 reads TGTGCCAGTGGCCTCCTGACTGCTAGCGGGAGGGCAGATACGCAGTATTTT. Translated, it gives CASGLLTASGRADTQYF.

This clonotype has a handful of counts. The rearrangement links TRBV6-5 to TRBJ2-1; 8 positions match TRBD2. The CDR3 loop spans 18 amino acids. V shed 0 bases and J 3 bases; nucleotides not matched to a gene: 10. Germline V CDR1 and CDR2: MNHEY, SVGAGI. The CDR3 DNA sequence: TGTGCCAGCAGTTACTCGAGTCCTTGGGCGGGGGGCTACAATGAGCAGTTCTTC. This translates into CASSYSSPWAGGYNEQFF.

This chain uses TRBV10-3 with TRBJ1-5; D perhaps matches TRBD1 (5 bases). The CDR3 totals 14 residues. Germline V gene data show CDR1 as ENHRY and CDR2 as SYGVKD. V was shortened by 2 bases and J by 3 bases, with 8 bases between the two germline ends. The CDR3 is CAISEDRVNQPQHF. The CDR3 DNA reads TGTGCCATCAGTGAGGACAGAGTCAATCAGCCCCAGCATTTT.

With regard to this clonotype: Its ends do not fully match the called genes, so a read error is possible. The rearrangement links TRBV19 to TRBJ2-5; D is unclear. Per germline, CDR1 LNHDA and CDR2 SQIVND (reference sequence). This CDR3 region has 13 residues. The CDR3, as DNA: TGTGCCAGTAGTACGGCGTATCAAGAGACCCAGCACTTC. Protein product: CASSTAYQETQHF.

This clonotype appeared many times. The genes are TRBV12-3 or TRBV12-4 and TRBJ2-5; D not certain. CDR3 size: 13 residues. V lost 6 bases, J lost 5 bases, and 13 bases lay in between. This CDR3 reads CASSFFSSETQYF. The CDR3 nucleotides are TGTGCCAGCAGCTTCTTTAGTTCGGAGACCCAGTACTTC.

There are a few counts of this clonotype. The chain has TRBV9 and TRBJ1-1; D remains unclear. The length of the CDR3 is 14 residues. V was pared by 4 bases and J by 0 bases, with 10 bases between. Germline CDR1 and CDR2: SGDLS and YYNGEE. The CDR3 is CASSPSGLNTEAFF. The CDR3 bases are TGTGCCAGCAGCCCCAGCGGCCTGAACACTGAAGCTTTCTTT.

Comments on this clonotype: At one of its ends the junction is not consistent with the germline gene, which may arise from a read error. J is TRBJ1-5 and V is TRBV19, with D perhaps TRBD1 (6 bases). CDR3 length equals 14 residues. Germline CDR1 reads LNHDA; CDR2 reads SQIVND (reference sequence). CDR3 nucleotides: TGTGCCAGTAGTCAACAGGGTGGGGGTCAGCCCCAGCGTTTT. Protein sequence: CASSQQGGGQPQRF.